Sequencing of this TCR beta chain was carried out in a study of T cells in tuberculosis. Trimming pared 2 bases from V and 6 bases from J, leaving 17 bases between. The germline gives CDR1 ENHRY, CDR2 SYGVKD. The CDR3 has 15 amino acids. TCRdb keeps only in-frame clones here, not all; method: immunoSEQ multiplex PCR. The table records approximately 59,000 clones, 81% of them present only once. After thawing and overnight rest, PBMC were stained with GMM-loaded CD1B tetramer, viability dye and anti-CD3 for sorting. CD1B tetramers were loaded with Rhodococcus equi-derived C32 glucose monomycolate. The receptor was derived from an adult woman with latent tuberculosis. The chain couples TRBV10-3 to TRBJ2-7; the D gene is possibly TRBD2 (5 bases). Source material: CD1b-GMM tetramer-negative cells sorted from PBMCs. CDR3 region: CAISEGETALGEQYF. The DNA of the CDR3 is TGTGCCATCAGTGAGGGGGAGACGGCCCTAGGCGAGCAGTACTTC.